This T cell receptor (beta chain) was identified in a study of identical twins. Study-wide findings and caveats: A lower insertion count was a feature of abundant cord blood beta clonotypes, with no such feature in memory repertoires. Out-of-frame TCR alpha sharing in monozygotic twins exceeded recombination model predictions. Findings came from cross-sectional statistics, without long-term follow-up of donors. Within beta out-of-frame sequences, the excess sharing observed between twins was weaker.

A remark on this clonotype: The antigen remains unidentified.

A single record per CDR3 protein comes from TCRdb applying MiXCR to the 5' RACE reads. The table lists around 1.7 million distinct CDR3 sequences, around 33% of them singletons, with about 0.25% in the top ten. In germline, CDR1 is MNHEY, CDR2 SVGEGT. The CDR3 consists of 12 residues. V was trimmed by 2 bases and J by 5 bases, leaving 4 bases between them. Source material: cord blood. The clonotype originates from a newborn girl in good health. The V gene is TRBV6-2 or TRBV6-3, the J gene TRBJ1-5; no firm D call. The CDR3 loop is CASSYQYQPQHF. The CDR3 DNA sequence: TGTGCCAGCAGTTACCAGTATCAGCCCCAGCATTTT.